This T cell receptor beta chain originates from a study of esophageal squamous cell carcinoma under preoperative chemotherapy. For the study at large: Samples included peripheral blood T cells as well as tumor-infiltrating lymphocytes.

V was shortened by 4 bases and J by 4 bases, with 23 bases between the two germline ends. The CDR3 has 18 residues. The germline V gene has CDR1 MNHEY and CDR2 SVGAGI. MiXCR was run by TCRdb on the PCR reads, yielding one entry per CDR3 protein. This table holds about 20,000 distinct CDR3 sequences, more than 45% found once. Time point of the sample: after preoperative PTX-NDP chemotherapy. Paclitaxel-nedaplatin chemotherapy was given to patients ahead of their surgery. There are many counts of this clonotype. Antigen specificity is unknown. Notes on the study in general: Paclitaxel-nedaplatin therapy caused immediate, substantial clonotype frequency changes.

Sample acquisition took place from a patient given preoperative chemotherapy. The clonotype was recovered from a human donor with esophageal squamous cell carcinoma. The donor label of this sample is uncertain. The rearrangement links TRBV6-5 to TRBJ2-4; D is undetermined. The CDR3 loop reads CASSSGDPLKTLKNIQYF. Written as DNA, the CDR3 is TGTGCCAGCAGTTCAGGAGACCCTCTAAAAACCTTAAAAAACATTCAGTACTTC.